These 13 T cell receptor beta chains were all obtained from the same sample, sequenced in a study of T-cell reconstitution after alpha-beta-depleted transplantation in children. A library of TCRbeta sequences, prepared with unique molecular identifiers, was generated. One entry per CDR3 protein results from TCRdb running MiXCR on the PCR reads. The sample records around 480,000 distinct CDR3 sequences, approximately 32% being singletons. The sample was PBMCs from the stem cell graft donor, taken from the stem cell graft. The receptors stem from a human donor who donated a stem cell graft to a child with aplastic anemia.

This clonotype was seen only a few times. This rearrangement joins TRBV12-3 or TRBV12-4 to TRBJ1-6, with TRBD1 matching over 7 bases. Trimming cost V 10 bases and J 10 bases; bases outside gene matches: 13. This CDR3 is built from 14 residues. CDR3: CAIQRDSISSPLHF. In DNA, the CDR3 is TGTGCCATACAGCGGGACAGCATATCGTCACCCCTCCACTTT.

The J gene is TRBJ2-3, the V gene TRBV15; D ambiguous. The ends were cut back, 7 bases at V and 2 bases at J, with 19 bases in the middle. The germline V gene encodes CDR1 LNHNV and CDR2 YYDKDF (reference sequence). The CDR3 sequence is 16 residues long. The CDR3 DNA reads as TGTGCCACCACCCTAAGAGGAGAGACCTTCACAGATACGCAGTATTTT. Amino acid sequence: CATTLRGETFTDTQYF. Together with reference TRBV15 and TRBJ2-3, the CDR3 gives the full variable domain: DAMVIQNPRYQVTQFGKPVTLSCSQTLNHNVMYWYQQKSSQAPKLLFHYYDKDFNNEADTPDNFQSRRPNTSFCFLDIRSPGLGDTAMYLCATTLRGETFTDTQYFGPGTRLTVL.

V and J are TRBV18 and TRBJ2-7; TRBD1 matches 9 bases. The junction had 8 bases not matched to a gene; V was cut back by 5 bases and J by 3 bases. The germline V gene has CDR1 KGHSH and CDR2 LQKENI. The CDR3 sequence is 15 residues long. The CDR3 spells CASSDRRDRVYEQYF. The DNA of the CDR3 is TGTGCCAGCTCAGATCGCCGGGACAGGGTCTACGAGCAGTACTTC. The full variable domain, in which reference TRBV18 and TRBJ2-7 provide the parts outside the CDR3, is NAGVMQNPRHLVRRRGQEARLRCSPMKGHSHVYWYRQLPEEGLKFMVYLQKENIIDESGMPKERFSAEFPKEGPSILRIQQVVRGDSAAYFCASSDRRDRVYEQYFGPGTRLTVT.

The chain has TRBV15 and TRBJ1-1, with a tentative D call TRBD1 (6 bases). The germline V gene has CDR1 LNHNV and CDR2 YYDKDF (reference sequence). The CDR3 extends over 13 amino acids. Deletions cut 4 bases from V and 8 bases from J, with 14 bases between. The CDR3 DNA follows: TGTGCCACCAGCAAGGGGGGGGTCCTGGAAGCTTTCTTT. Its protein product is CATSKGGVLEAFF.

The V gene is TRBV6-5, the J gene TRBJ2-7, with TRBD2 as a possible D gene (6 bases). The CDR3 covers 16 residues. Germline V gives CDR1 MNHEY, CDR2 SVGAGI. Deletions cut 0 bases from V and 2 bases from J, with 14 bases between. CDR3 sequence: CASSYSGLARTYEQYF. CDR3 coding DNA: TGTGCCAGCAGTTACTCGGGACTCGCGAGAACCTACGAGCAGTACTTC.

This clonotype was counted only a few times. The rearrangement joins TRBV7-2 to TRBJ2-3; a weak D match, TRBD2 (5 bases). Germline-derived CDR1 and CDR2 are SGHTA and FQGNSA. V was cut by 2 bases and J by 1 base, with 13 bases left in between. This CDR3 is built from 16 residues. The CDR3 coding sequence is TGTGCCAGCAGCTTAAGATGGAGCGGAGGCACAGATACGCAGTATTTT. Encoded protein: CASSLRWSGGTDTQYF.

This clonotype occurred a few times. The genes are TRBV12-3 or TRBV12-4 and TRBJ1-1; no definite D call. Trimming stripped 2 bases from V and 7 bases from J, with 11 bases between. The CDR3 totals 13 residues. The CDR3 protein is CASSLLSSGEAFF. CDR3 coding DNA: TGTGCCAGCAGTTTACTTTCCTCAGGTGAAGCTTTCTTT.

The chain has TRBV20-1 and TRBJ1-5; possibly TRBD1 for D (6 bases). In germline, CDR1 is DFQATT, CDR2 SNEGSKA (reference sequence). The CDR3 totals 12 residues. V was shortened by 2 bases and J by 6 bases, with 8 bases between the two germline ends. CDR3 region: CSARYRAQPQHF. CDR3 coding DNA: TGCAGTGCTAGATACAGGGCTCAGCCCCAGCATTTT.

The V gene is TRBV7-9, the J gene TRBJ2-3; D could derive from TRBD1 or TRBD2 (5 bases each). CDR1 is SEHNR, CDR2 FQNEAQ, per germline (reference sequence). V was clipped by 6 bases and J by 5 bases, with 18 bases between them. The CDR3 has 15 residues. The CDR3 is CASRERGVQGDTQYF. For the CDR3, the DNA is TGTGCCAGCAGGGAGAGAGGGGTGCAAGGAGATACGCAGTATTTT.

In its sample, this clonotype was seen many times. V gene TRBV20-1 combines with J gene TRBJ1-5; D not resolved. The CDR3 runs 13 residues. V gave up 4 bases and J gave up 0 bases, with 7 bases separating them. CDR1 and CDR2 (germline): DFQATT, SNEGSKA (reference sequence). CDR3 in amino acids: CSATRYSNQPQHF. In DNA form, the CDR3 reads TGCAGTGCTACGCGTTATAGCAATCAGCCCCAGCATTTT.

This clonotype was detected only a few times. V is TRBV6-5 and J is TRBJ2-5, with a weak D call TRBD1 (5 bases). Germline-derived CDR1 and CDR2 are MNHEY and SVGAGI. The CDR3 consists of 14 residues. V lost 0 bases, J lost 3 bases, and 8 bases lay in between. This chain's CDR3 is CASSYSQGEETQYF. The CDR3 nucleotides read TGTGCCAGCAGTTACTCGCAGGGCGAAGAGACCCAGTACTTC.

The chain has TRBV29-1 and TRBJ1-1, with 8 nucleotides matching TRBD1. After removal of 2 bases from V and 4 bases from J, the junction contained 3 bases not matched to a gene. This CDR3 is built from 13 residues. Germline V gene data show CDR1 as SQVTM and CDR2 as ANQGSEA. Written as DNA, the CDR3 is TGCAGCGTTGAACGCACAGGGGGCACTGAAGCTTTCTTT. Amino acid sequence: CSVERTGGTEAFF.

V and J are TRBV6-5 and TRBJ2-5; 9 bases line up with TRBD2. V gave up 0 bases and J gave up 5 bases; unmatched junction bases: 4. Germline CDR1 MNHEY, CDR2 SVGAGI. CDR3 length equals 15 residues. In nucleotides, the CDR3 is TGTGCCAGCAGTTACTCTAGCGGGAGCGTGGAGACCCAGTACTTC. Its translation: CASSYSSGSVETQYF.